Shown below are 14 T cell receptor beta chains from a single sample sequenced in a study of OX40 agonist ivuxolimab in advanced cancers. Data came from immunoSEQ multiplex PCR; TCRdb stores just in-frame clones and leaves some out. This table holds about 64,000 clones, over 75% found once. Sequences were derived from CD4+ or CD8+ T cells sorted from blood, sampled in a trial of the OX40 agonist ivuxolimab. The receptors here all came from an adult with an advanced solid tumor such as melanoma, head and neck, liver or kidney cancer.

The rearrangement links TRBV2 to TRBJ1-1, with 7 bases that match TRBD1. Germline CDR1 reads SNHLY; CDR2 reads FYNNEI. The CDR3 consists of 17 residues. Trimming at V came to 4 bases and at J to 0 bases, leaving 11 bases not matched to a gene. As DNA, the CDR3 is TGTGCCAGCAGTGTTAGCAGCGAGGGGGCAATGAACACTGAAGCTTTCTTT. It is translated as CASSVSSEGAMNTEAFF.

In its sample, this clone was seen once. The rearrangement uses TRBV27 and TRBJ2-7; D gene ambiguous. V dropped 5 bases and J dropped 2 bases, with 4 bases sitting between them. There are 11 residues in the CDR3. The germline V gene encodes CDR1 MNHEY and CDR2 SMNVEV (reference sequence). CDR3 nucleotides: TGTGCCAGCAGTACACCCTACGAGCAGTACTTC. Translating gives CASSTPYEQYF.

The chain is built from TRBV27 and TRBJ2-7, with 7 bases aligning to TRBD2. Germline lookup yields CDR1 MNHEY and CDR2 SMNVEV (reference sequence). J lost 4 bases, V lost 4 bases, and 7 bases had no gene match. The length of the CDR3 is 14 residues. The CDR3 DNA reads TGTGCCAGCAGTTACGGCGGGAGTTTGTACGAGCAGTACTTC. As protein: CASSYGGSLYEQYF.

The rearrangement links TRBV2 to TRBJ2-5, with 7 bases aligning to TRBD1. CDR3 size: 17 residues. Germline CDR1 and CDR2: SNHLY and FYNNEI. Unmatched junction bases numbered 12, after V lost 4 bases and J lost 1 base. CDR3 DNA sequence: TGTGCCAGCAGTGCCAACGACCCGGGACAGCTCCAAGAGACCCAGTACTTC. This codes for CASSANDPGQLQETQYF.

The chain recombines TRBV11-3 with TRBJ2-1, with D uncertain. CDR3 size: 13 residues. The V gene lost 2 bases and the J gene lost 2 bases, with 4 bases spanning the gap. The germline V gene has CDR1 SGHNT and CDR2 YENEEA. In nucleotides, the CDR3 is TGTGCCAGCAGCTTATCGGCCTACAATGAGCAGTTCTTC. This encodes CASSLSAYNEQFF.

This clone is medium-sized by share. The genes are TRBV5-1 and TRBJ2-1; TRBD1 aligns across 11 bases. CDR1 and CDR2 from the germline V gene are SGHRS and YFSETQ. The length of the CDR3 is 16 residues. The trim removed 4 bases at V and 3 bases at J, leaving 6 bases unmatched. The CDR3 bases are TGCGCCAGCAGCCCCGGGACAGGGGGACTCTACAATGAGCAGTTCTTC. Its translation is CASSPGTGGLYNEQFF.

The chain combines TRBV9 with TRBJ1-2; no clear D. Germline V lookup: CDR1 SGDLS, CDR2 YYNGEE. This CDR3 has 16 amino acids. Deletions cut 0 bases from V and 7 bases from J, with 19 bases between. CDR3 protein: CASSVGSEIPSRGYTF. CDR3 DNA: TGTGCCAGCAGCGTAGGTTCTGAGATTCCCAGCCGTGGCTACACCTTC.

This clone was seen only once. V gene TRBV19 combines with J gene TRBJ1-6; 7 nucleotides line up with TRBD1. The CDR3 extends over 21 amino acids. Germline CDR1 is LNHDA and CDR2 is SQIVND (reference sequence). With 7 bases clipped from V and 0 bases from J, the junction kept 21 bases outside the gene matches. For the CDR3, the DNA is TGTGCCAGTATCAGATATGTGTTGGATGGGACAGCCAGCTCCTATAATTCACCCCTCCACTTT. This gives the protein CASIRYVLDGTASSYNSPLHF. Looking up the rest from reference TRBV19 and TRBJ1-6 gives the full variable domain: DGGITQSPKYLFRKEGQNVTLSCEQNLNHDAMYWYRQDPGQGLRLIYYSQIVNDFQKGDIAEGYSVSREKKESFPLTVTSAQKNPTAFYLCASIRYVLDGTASSYNSPLHFGNGTRLTVT.

The gene calls are TRBV15 and TRBJ2-7; weak D call: TRBD2 (6 bases). CDR3 size: 19 residues. The germline V gene encodes CDR1 LNHNV and CDR2 YYDKDF (reference sequence). Trimming removed 1 base from V and 7 bases from J, with 29 bases in between. Written as DNA, the CDR3 is TGTGCCACCAGCAGAGCGCCTCAACCGGGACTCCTAAATCTGGGAGAGCAGTACTTC. This sequence encodes CATSRAPQPGLLNLGEQYF. The complete variable domain, with remaining parts taken from reference TRBV15 and TRBJ2-7, reads DAMVIQNPRYQVTQFGKPVTLSCSQTLNHNVMYWYQQKSSQAPKLLFHYYDKDFNNEADTPDNFQSRRPNTSFCFLDIRSPGLGDTAMYLCATSRAPQPGLLNLGEQYFGPGTRLTVT.

The chain is built from TRBV10-2 and TRBJ2-7, with 7 nucleotides matching TRBD2. The CDR3 sequence is 14 residues long. The J segment lost 5 bases and the V segment lost 3 bases, leaving 7 bases of the junction unmatched. CDR1 and CDR2 from the germline V gene are WSHSY and SAAADI. The CDR3 nucleotides are TGCGCCAGCAGTGATCCGGGAGGAAGCGACGAGCAGTACTTC. Its translation: CASSDPGGSDEQYF.

The J gene is TRBJ2-7, the V gene TRBV5-4; maybe TRBD1 (6 bases). V lost 4 bases, J lost 2 bases, and 13 bases lay in between. CDR1 is SGHNT, CDR2 YYREEE, per germline (reference sequence). The CDR3 is 14 residues long. In DNA, the CDR3 is TGTGCCAGCAGCCCGGGACAAGGCGCCTACGAGCAGTACTTC. This translates into CASSPGQGAYEQYF.

V usage is TRBV7-3 and J usage is TRBJ2-7; possible D gene TRBD2, 6 bases. This CDR3 has 15 amino acids. Germline CDR1 is SGHTA and CDR2 is FQGTGA. The V end lost 5 bases, the J end lost 7 bases, and 21 bases lay between the germline ends. CDR3 in amino acids: CASSPQAGGVGEQYF. In nucleotides, the CDR3 is TGTGCCAGCAGCCCCCAAGCGGGTGGGGTGGGGGAGCAGTACTTC.

V is TRBV7-9 and J is TRBJ2-1, with 9 bases fitting TRBD2. V lost 8 bases and J lost 5; bases outside the gene matches: 4. This CDR3 contains 13 residues. Germline V gene data show CDR1 as SEHNR and CDR2 as FQNEAQ (reference sequence). CDR3 sequence reads: CASPSGTNNEQFF. As DNA, the CDR3 is TGTGCCAGCCCTAGCGGGACCAACAATGAGCAGTTCTTC.

The rearrangement joins TRBV19 to TRBJ1-6; D remains ambiguous. The CDR3 is 17 amino acids. The V end was cut by 1 base, the J end by 9 bases, with 19 bases between. Germline V gives CDR1 LNHDA, CDR2 SQIVND (reference sequence). CDR3: CASSIVAWDLGSSPLHF. CDR3 sequence (DNA): TGTGCCAGTAGTATAGTCGCCTGGGATCTGGGAAGTTCACCCCTCCACTTT.